Listed below are T cell receptor beta chains from one sample, sequenced in a study of cytotoxic CD8 clonotypes in ibrutinib-treated CLL. Repertoires were generated with immunoSEQ multiplex PCR, while TCRdb's copy carries only in-frame clones and drops some. The data contain about 330,000 clones, about 61% of them seen just once; the ten biggest clones take up approximately 6%. Specimen: PBMCs, collected after 36 months of ibrutinib treatment. The receptors were sampled from a human donor with chronic lymphocytic leukemia. Both conserved end residues are part of each CDR3. The D gene is left open where the match is weak. Clone size appears in some rows only: once, few, many, or a class for an expanded clone.

clone_size	d_call	v_call	j_call	cdr3_nt	cdr3_aa
.	.	TRBV18	TRBJ2-7	TGTGCCAGCTCATTGGCAGCAGCGTACGAGCAGTACTTC	CASSLAAAYEQYF
.	TRBD2	TRBV7-2	TRBJ2-5	TGTGCCAGCAGCTCTACTAGCGGGAGTGGGAAGACCCAGTACTTC	CASSSTSGSGKTQYF
.	.	TRBV14	TRBJ2-7	TGTGCCAGCAGCCTTCGGACAGGACTACCCTCCTACGAGCAGTACTTC	CASSLRTGLPSYEQYF
few	TRBD1	TRBV27	TRBJ2-7	TGTGCCAGCAGTTACAGGGGAGTCGAGCAGTACTTC	CASSYRGVEQYF
few	.	TRBV7-9	TRBJ1-1	TGTGCCAGCAGCTTAGCGGGCCCGAACACTGAAGCTTTCTTT	CASSLAGPNTEAFF
once	.	TRBV4-1	TRBJ2-4	TGCGCCAGCAGCCAGAAAAAGAGTTCCCTAGCCAAAAACATTCAGTACTTC	CASSQKKSSLAKNIQYF
.	TRBD1	TRBV9	TRBJ1-1	TGTGCCAGCAGCGTGACAGGGAGGACTGAAGCTTTCTTT	CASSVTGRTEAFF
.	TRBD1	TRBV12-5	TRBJ2-5	TGTGCTAGTGGTAGACAGGGACAAGAGACCCAGTACTTC	CASGRQGQETQYF
.	.	TRBV27	TRBJ2-3	TGTGCCAGCAGTTCCATTCTAGCGTCCACAGATACGCAGTATTTT	CASSSILASTDTQYF
.	TRBD2	TRBV27	TRBJ2-7	TGTGCCAGCAGTCCTAGCGGGAGACCCTTAGAGCAGTACTTC	CASSPSGRPLEQYF
.	.	TRBV6-5	TRBJ1-1	TGTGCCAGCAGTCCCGTACGGTACACTGAAGCTTTCTTT	CASSPVRYTEAFF
.	.	TRBV10-3	TRBJ2-7	TGTGCCATCAAAGGGCCGGGACGGATCTACGAGCAGTACTTC	CAIKGPGRIYEQYF
.	.	TRBV6-9	TRBJ1-3	TGTGCCAGCAGTAGGAGGGGAAACCTCGCTGGAAACACCATATATTTT	CASSRRGNLAGNTIYF
.	TRBD1	TRBV15	TRBJ2-7	TGTGCCACCAGCAGCCCGGGACAGGGGACCTACGAGCAGTACTTC	CATSSPGQGTYEQYF
.	TRBD2	TRBV29-1	TRBJ2-1	TGCAGCGTTGAGGGCGGGAGGTACAATGAGCAGTTCTTC	CSVEGGRYNEQFF
.	.	TRBV7-2	TRBJ2-3	TGTGCCAGCAGCCACGCGGATACGCAGTATTTT	CASSHADTQYF
.	.	TRBV25-1	TRBJ2-7	TGTGCCAAGGCCGGGCCCCCCTCCCGGGGGGAGCAGTACTTC	CAKAGPPSRGEQYF
.	.	TRBV2	TRBJ1-3	TGTGCCGGCAGTTTAACGGCCTCTGGAAACACCATATATTTT	CAGSLTASGNTIYF
.	.	TRBV25-1	TRBJ1-3	TGTGCCAGCAGTCCGGGTGAGCGTGGAAACACCATATATTTT	CASSPGERGNTIYF
.	.	TRBV5-1	TRBJ2-3	TGCGCCAGCAGCTTGGTTTCAGGGCCACCCGAAACAGATACGCAGTATTTT	CASSLVSGPPETDTQYF
.	.	TRBV5-1	TRBJ2-7	TGCGCCAGCAGCTTGGTGGGAGGGACACCCTCCTACGAGCAGTACTTC	CASSLVGGTPSYEQYF
few	.	TRBV19	TRBJ2-7	TGTGCCAGTAGTATAAGTCGTGGGGCAGACTACGAGCAGTACTTC	CASSISRGADYEQYF
few	.	TRBV11-2	TRBJ2-7	TGTGCCAGCAGCTTCAGGGGTAGCGAGCAGTACTTC	CASSFRGSEQYF
few	TRBD1	TRBV18	TRBJ1-2	TGTGCCAGCTCATCAGACAGGGATCGGGGCTATGGCTACACCTTC	CASSSDRDRGYGYTF
.	TRBD2	TRBV5-1	TRBJ2-7	TGCGCCAGCAGCCGTACTAGCGGGAGGGTCGAGCAGTACTTC	CASSRTSGRVEQYF
.	.	TRBV25-1	TRBJ1-1	TGTGCCAGCAGTGAGTCACGGCGGATGAACACTGAAGCTTTCTTT	CASSESRRMNTEAFF
.	.	TRBV27	TRBJ2-3	TGTGCCAGTTTGGGAAGCACAGATACGCAGTATTTT	CASLGSTDTQYF
once	.	TRBV5-6	TRBJ2-1	TGTGCCAGCAGCTTGTTAGAATTGAGCAATGAGCAGTTCTTC	CASSLLELSNEQFF
.	.	TRBV4-1	TRBJ2-7	TGCGCCAGCAGCCACATGCCCCGGGTCCGAGGCTCCTACGAGCAGTACTTC	CASSHMPRVRGSYEQYF
.	.	TRBV4-1	TRBJ2-7	TGCGCCAGCAGCCCAAGAGTTTGGACACCCACCTACGAGCAGTACTTC	CASSPRVWTPTYEQYF
.	.	TRBV28	TRBJ1-4	TGTGCCAGCAGTCTCCACCATTCCCTGAAGGCTAATGAAAAACTGTTTTTT	CASSLHHSLKANEKLFF
few	.	TRBV29-1	TRBJ1-2	TGCAGCGTAGGCCTGGGGGGAGCGGCGGCGGGCTACACCTTC	CSVGLGGAAAGYTF
.	TRBD2	TRBV29-1	TRBJ2-7	TGCAGCGTTGAAGGTCTAGCGGGAGGGCCATTTTTAAACGAGCAGTACTTC	CSVEGLAGGPFLNEQYF
few	.	TRBV21-1	TRBJ2-2	TGTGCCAGCAGCAAAGTAGAGGCGAACACCGGGGAGCTGTTTTTT	CASSKVEANTGELFF
once	.	TRBV9	TRBJ1-3	TGTGCCAGCAGGGGGGATTGGGATGGAAACACCATATATTTT	CASRGDWDGNTIYF
few	TRBD2	TRBV18	TRBJ2-7	TGTGCCAGCTCACGCAGCGGGAACTACGAGCAGTACTTC	CASSRSGNYEQYF
.	TRBD2	TRBV6-5	TRBJ2-5	TGTGCCAGCAGTTACTCTAGCGGGAGTTTGGAGACCCAGTACTTC	CASSYSSGSLETQYF
.	TRBD2	TRBV4-1	TRBJ2-5	TGCGCCAGCAGCCAGGTAGCGGGGGTGTACCAAGAGACCCAGTACTTC	CASSQVAGVYQETQYF
.	.	TRBV29-1	TRBJ2-3	TGCAGCGTAGCCCTCTCAGATACGCAGTATTTT	CSVALSDTQYF
.	.	TRBV2	TRBJ1-1	TGTGCCAGCATTCGCAGGTGGACTGAAGCTTTCTTT	CASIRRWTEAFF
.	.	TRBV7-9	TRBJ1-2	TGTGCCAGCAGCTTATCCCAACAGCTGAGGACTGGCTACACCTTC	CASSLSQQLRTGYTF
.	TRBD1	TRBV10-2	TRBJ2-3	TGCGCCAGCAGTCAGGACAGGGTCACAGATACGCAGTATTTT	CASSQDRVTDTQYF
.	.	TRBV9	TRBJ2-5	TGTGCCAGCAGCGTAGCCGACGCGAATAGGGAGACCCAGTACTTC	CASSVADANRETQYF
.	.	TRBV27	TRBJ1-6	TGTGCCAGCAGTTTCGCGGGGTCACCCCTCCACTTT	CASSFAGSPLHF
.	TRBD2	TRBV28	TRBJ2-5	TGTGCCAGCAGTTTTGCGGGAGGGCCGATCGGGGAGACCCAGTACTTC	CASSFAGGPIGETQYF
.	.	TRBV29-1	TRBJ2-5	TGCAGCGTTGACCGGGTGTACCAAGAGACCCAGTACTTC	CSVDRVYQETQYF
.	.	TRBV7-9	TRBJ2-7	TGTGCCAGCAGCTTGTATATCTGGCCCTACGAGCAGTACTTC	CASSLYIWPYEQYF
.	.	TRBV9	TRBJ1-3	TGTGCCAGCAGCACCACAGGGCCTGGAAACACCATATATTTT	CASSTTGPGNTIYF
.	TRBD1	TRBV4-1	TRBJ2-7	TGCGCCAGCAGCAAGGACAGGGTATATGCCTACGAGCAGTACTTC	CASSKDRVYAYEQYF
.	.	TRBV7-8	TRBJ2-1	TGTGCCAGCAGCCCACGAGGGGGCGGGACCTACAATGAGCAGTTCTTC	CASSPRGGGTYNEQFF